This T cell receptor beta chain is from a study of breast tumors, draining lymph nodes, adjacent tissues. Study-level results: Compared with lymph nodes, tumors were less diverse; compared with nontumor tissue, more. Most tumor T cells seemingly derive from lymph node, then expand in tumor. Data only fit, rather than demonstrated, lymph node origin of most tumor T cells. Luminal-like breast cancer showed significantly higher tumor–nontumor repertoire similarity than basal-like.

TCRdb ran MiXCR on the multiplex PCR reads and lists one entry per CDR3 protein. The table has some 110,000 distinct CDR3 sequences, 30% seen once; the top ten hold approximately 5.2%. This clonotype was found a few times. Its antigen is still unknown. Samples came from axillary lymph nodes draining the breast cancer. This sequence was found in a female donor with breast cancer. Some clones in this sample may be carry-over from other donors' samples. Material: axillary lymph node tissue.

This chain's CDR3 is CASSGGRGRHEQYF. DNA of the CDR3: TGCGCCAGCAGTGGGGGCAGGGGGCGCCACGAGCAGTACTTC. The J gene is TRBJ2-7, the V gene TRBV10-1, with 8 nucleotides matching TRBD1. CDR3 length: 14 amino acids. Germline loops: CDR1 WNHNN, CDR2 SYGVQD (reference sequence). J gave up 5 bases and V 4 bases, and 7 bases lay outside the gene matches.